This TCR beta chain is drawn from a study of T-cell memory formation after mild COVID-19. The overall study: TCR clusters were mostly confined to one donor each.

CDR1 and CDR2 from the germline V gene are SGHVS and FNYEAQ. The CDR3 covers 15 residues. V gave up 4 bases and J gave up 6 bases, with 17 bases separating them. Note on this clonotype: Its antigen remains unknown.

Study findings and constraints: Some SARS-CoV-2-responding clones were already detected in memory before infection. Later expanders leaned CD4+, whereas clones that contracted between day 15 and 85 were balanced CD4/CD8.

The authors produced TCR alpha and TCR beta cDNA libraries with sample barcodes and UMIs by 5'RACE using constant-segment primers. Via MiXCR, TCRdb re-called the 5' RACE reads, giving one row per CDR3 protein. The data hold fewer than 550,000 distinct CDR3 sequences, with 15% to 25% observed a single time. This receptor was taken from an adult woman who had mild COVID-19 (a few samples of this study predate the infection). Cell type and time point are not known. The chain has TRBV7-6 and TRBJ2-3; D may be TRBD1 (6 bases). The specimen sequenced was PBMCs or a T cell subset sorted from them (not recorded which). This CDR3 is CASSYGWGRSDTQYF. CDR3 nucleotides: TGTGCCAGCAGCTACGGGTGGGGGCGATCGGATACGCAGTATTTT.